This TCR beta chain was identified in a study of shared clonotypes between healthy human individuals. Whole-study findings and limits: Clonotypes that were shared across four donors made up roughly 5.2% of naive CD4 clonotypes.

This clone came up a few times. Its antigen is currently unknown. The investigators split CD4+ cells into a CD45RA+ naive subset and a CD45RA-negative memory subset. Deep was the level at which the assay was run. The DNA input per sorted-subset replicate PCR was roughly 0.2 ug, corresponding to 30,000 or so T cell genomes. Sequencing used immunoSEQ multiplex PCR; TCRdb keeps in-frame clones, though not all of them. The table shows 2.3 million or so clones, with over 90% occurring only once. Unmatched junction bases numbered 6, after V lost 4 bases and J lost 4 bases. The CDR3 loop spans 14 amino acids. From germline, CDR1 is SNHLY and CDR2 FYNNEI.

The sample consisted of naive CD4+ T cells from PBMCs. Subset in this sample: CD45RA+ positively selected. The chain couples TRBV2 to TRBJ1-1; TRBD1 aligns across 7 bases. The receptor was derived from a man aged 18 to 30 in good health. Some clones in this sample may be carry-over from other donors' samples. Here the CDR3 DNA reads TGTGCCAGCAGTGGGACAGGTGGTTTCACTGAAGCTTTCTTT. Translating gives CASSGTGGFTEAFF. Together with reference TRBV2 and TRBJ1-1, the CDR3 gives the full variable domain: EPEVTQTPSHQVTQMGQEVILRCVPISNHLYFYWYRQILGQKVEFLVSFYNNEISEKSEIFDDQFSVERPDGSNFTLKIRSTKLEDSAMYFCASSGTGGFTEAFFGQGTRLTVV.